This record covers a single TCR beta chain. Via MiXCR, TCRdb re-called the 5' RACE reads, giving one row per CDR3 protein. The repertoire holds some 85,000 distinct CDR3 sequences, with 15% to 25% as singletons. Germline V gene data show CDR1 as SGHRS and CDR2 as YFSETQ. This CDR3 region has 12 residues. V was clipped by 7 bases and J by 8 bases; unmatched bases: 6. Time point in this sample: sample taken at primary tumor resection. Sequencing covered unsorted whole RNA taken from tumor, nontumor lung or frozen PBMC. These data are taken from a study of spatial heterogeneity in lung cancer. The rearrangement joins TRBV5-1 to TRBJ2-1; 7 bases match TRBD1. This receptor was identified in a male donor with early-stage non-small cell lung cancer. Specimen: PBMCs, collected at surgery. CDR3 nucleotides: TGCGCCAGCTCCGGGACAGTCTATGAGCAGTTCTTC. Translated, it gives CASSGTVYEQFF.